The entry that follows covers one T cell receptor (beta chain) sequence. No antigen is known for it. TCRdb keeps only in-frame clones here, not all; method: immunoSEQ multiplex PCR. The sample contains 700,000 or so clones, 72% of which appear only once. These data originate in a study of shared clonotypes between healthy human individuals. Study-wide results and limits: Compared with clonotypes that all four donors shared, non-shared clonotypes had lower generation probabilities. Collection of samples was limited to blood; tissue repertoires likely differ. Approximately 4.6% of naive CD4 clonotypes were shared across four donors. Incompleteness in sorted-subset sequencing, despite large depth, was shown by rarefaction.

The CDR3 extends over 14 amino acids. J lost 10 bases, V lost 4 bases, and 4 bases had no gene match. CDR1 SGHDN and CDR2 FVKESK come from the germline V gene. Sample: memory CD4+ T cells sorted from blood. Subset meaning: CD45RA-negative fraction. The sequence was obtained from a woman in her thirties in good health. This rearrangement joins TRBV14 to TRBJ2-1; TRBD2 matches 13 bases. CDR3 DNA: TGTGCCAGCAGCCCCGGACTAGCGGGAGAAGAGCAGTTCTTC. Translation: CASSPGLAGEEQFF.